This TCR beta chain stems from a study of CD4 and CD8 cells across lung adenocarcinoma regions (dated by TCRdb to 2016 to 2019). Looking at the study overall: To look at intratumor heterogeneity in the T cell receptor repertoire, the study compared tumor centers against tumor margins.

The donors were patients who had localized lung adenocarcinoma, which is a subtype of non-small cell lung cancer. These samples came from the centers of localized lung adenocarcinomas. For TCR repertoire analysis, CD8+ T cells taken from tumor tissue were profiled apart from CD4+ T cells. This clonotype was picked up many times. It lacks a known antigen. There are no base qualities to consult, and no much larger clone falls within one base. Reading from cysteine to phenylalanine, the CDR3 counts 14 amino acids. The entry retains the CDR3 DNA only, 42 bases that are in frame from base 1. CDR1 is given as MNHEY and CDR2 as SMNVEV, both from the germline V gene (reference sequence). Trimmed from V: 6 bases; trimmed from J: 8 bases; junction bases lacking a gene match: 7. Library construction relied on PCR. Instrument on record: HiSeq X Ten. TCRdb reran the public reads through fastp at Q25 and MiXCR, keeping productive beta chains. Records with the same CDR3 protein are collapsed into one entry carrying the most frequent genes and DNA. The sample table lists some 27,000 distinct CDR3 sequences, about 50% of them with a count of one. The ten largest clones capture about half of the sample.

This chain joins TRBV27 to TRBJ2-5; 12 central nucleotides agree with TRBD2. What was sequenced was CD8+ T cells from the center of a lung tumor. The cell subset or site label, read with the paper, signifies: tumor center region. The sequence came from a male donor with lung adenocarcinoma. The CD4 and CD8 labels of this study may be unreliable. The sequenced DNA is TGTGCCAGCAGCCGCGGACTAGCGGGAAGTACCCAGTACTTC. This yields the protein CASSRGLAGSTQYF.